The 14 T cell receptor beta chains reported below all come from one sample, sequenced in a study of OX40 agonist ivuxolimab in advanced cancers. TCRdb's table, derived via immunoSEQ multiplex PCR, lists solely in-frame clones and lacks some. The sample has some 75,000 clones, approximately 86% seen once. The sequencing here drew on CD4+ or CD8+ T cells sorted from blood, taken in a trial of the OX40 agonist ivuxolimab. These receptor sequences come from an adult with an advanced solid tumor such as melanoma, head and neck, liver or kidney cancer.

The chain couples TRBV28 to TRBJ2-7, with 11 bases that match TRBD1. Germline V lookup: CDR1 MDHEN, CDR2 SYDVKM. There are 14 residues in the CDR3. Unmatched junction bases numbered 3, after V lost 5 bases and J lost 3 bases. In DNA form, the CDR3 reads TGTGCCAGCAGTGGACAGGGGGCAGGCTACGAGCAGTACGTC. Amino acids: CASSGQGAGYEQYV.

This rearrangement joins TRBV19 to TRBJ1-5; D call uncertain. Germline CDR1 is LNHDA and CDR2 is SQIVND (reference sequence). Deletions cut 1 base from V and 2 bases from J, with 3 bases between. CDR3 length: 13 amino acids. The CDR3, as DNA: TGTGCCAGTAGTATAGGGGGCAATCAGCCCCAGCATTTT. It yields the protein CASSIGGNQPQHF.

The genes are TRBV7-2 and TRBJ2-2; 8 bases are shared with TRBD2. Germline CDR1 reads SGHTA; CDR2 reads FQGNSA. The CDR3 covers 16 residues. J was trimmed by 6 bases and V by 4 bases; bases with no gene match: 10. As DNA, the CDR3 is TGTGCCAGCAGCTCTCGAGCGGGGGACTTCGCCGGGGAGCTGTTTTTT. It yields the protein CASSSRAGDFAGELFF.

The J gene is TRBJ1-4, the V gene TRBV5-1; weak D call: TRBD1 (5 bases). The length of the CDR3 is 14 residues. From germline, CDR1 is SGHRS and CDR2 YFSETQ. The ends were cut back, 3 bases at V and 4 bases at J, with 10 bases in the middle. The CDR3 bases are TGCGCCAGCAGCTCCCTTGGGGGTAATGAAAAACTGTTTTTT. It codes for CASSSLGGNEKLFF.

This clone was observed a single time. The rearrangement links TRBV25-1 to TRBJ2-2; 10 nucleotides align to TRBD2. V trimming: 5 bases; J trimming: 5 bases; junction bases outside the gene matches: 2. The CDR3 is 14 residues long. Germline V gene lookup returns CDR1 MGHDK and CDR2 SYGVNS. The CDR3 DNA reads TGTGCCAGCAGTACTAGCGGGGTAACCGGGGAGCTGTTTTTT. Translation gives CASSTSGVTGELFF.

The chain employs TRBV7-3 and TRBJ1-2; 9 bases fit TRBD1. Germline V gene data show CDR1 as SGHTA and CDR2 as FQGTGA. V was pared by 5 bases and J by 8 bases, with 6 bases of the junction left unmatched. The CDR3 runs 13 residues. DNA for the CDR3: TGTGCCAGCAGCCCCTTTACAGGGGGCGGCTACACCTTC. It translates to CASSPFTGGGYTF. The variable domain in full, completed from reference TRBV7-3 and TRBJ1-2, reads GAGVSQTPSNKVTEKGKYVELRCDPISGHTALYWYRQSLGQGPEFLIYFQGTGAADDSGLPNDRFFAVRPEGSVSTLKIQRTERGDSAVYLCASSPFTGGGYTFGSGTRLTVV.

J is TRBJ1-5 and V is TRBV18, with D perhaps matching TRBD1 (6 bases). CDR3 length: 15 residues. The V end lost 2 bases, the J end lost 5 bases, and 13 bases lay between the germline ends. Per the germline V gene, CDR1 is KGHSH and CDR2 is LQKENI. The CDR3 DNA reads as TGTGCCAGCTCACCAACATCGGGGGCGGATCAGCCCCAGCATTTT. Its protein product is CASSPTSGADQPQHF.

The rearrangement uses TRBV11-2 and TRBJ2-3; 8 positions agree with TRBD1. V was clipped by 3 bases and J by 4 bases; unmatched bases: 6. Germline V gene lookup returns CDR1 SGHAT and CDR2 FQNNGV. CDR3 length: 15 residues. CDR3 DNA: TGTGCCAGCAGCTTCGGAGACAGGGGACCAGATACGCAGTATTTT. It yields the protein CASSFGDRGPDTQYF.

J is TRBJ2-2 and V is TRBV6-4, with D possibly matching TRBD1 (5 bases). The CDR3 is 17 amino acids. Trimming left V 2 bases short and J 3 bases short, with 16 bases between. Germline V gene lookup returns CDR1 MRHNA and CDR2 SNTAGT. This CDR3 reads CASSDPETDLDTGELFF. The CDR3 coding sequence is TGTGCCAGCAGTGACCCAGAGACAGATTTGGACACCGGGGAGCTGTTTTTT.

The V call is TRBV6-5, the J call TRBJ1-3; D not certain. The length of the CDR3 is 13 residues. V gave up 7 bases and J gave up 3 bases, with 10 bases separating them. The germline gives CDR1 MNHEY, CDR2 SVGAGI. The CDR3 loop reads CASKRSIGNTIYF. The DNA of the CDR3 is TGTGCCAGCAAGAGGAGTATTGGAAACACCATATATTTT.

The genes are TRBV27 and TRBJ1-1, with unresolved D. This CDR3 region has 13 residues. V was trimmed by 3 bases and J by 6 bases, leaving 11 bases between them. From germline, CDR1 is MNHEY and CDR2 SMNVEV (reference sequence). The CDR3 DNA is TGTGCCAGCAGTTTTAAGGGCTTCCCTGAAGCTTTCTTT. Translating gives CASSFKGFPEAFF.

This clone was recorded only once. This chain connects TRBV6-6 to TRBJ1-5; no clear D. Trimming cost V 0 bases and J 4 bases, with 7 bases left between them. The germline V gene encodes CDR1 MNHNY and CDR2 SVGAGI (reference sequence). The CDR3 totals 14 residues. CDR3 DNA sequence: TGTGCCAGCAGTTACTCACAGAATAATCAGCCCCAGCATTTT. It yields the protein CASSYSQNNQPQHF.

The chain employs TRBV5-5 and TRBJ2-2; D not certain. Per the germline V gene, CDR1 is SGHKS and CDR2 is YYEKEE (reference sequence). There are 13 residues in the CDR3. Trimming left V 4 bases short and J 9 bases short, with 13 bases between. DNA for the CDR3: TGTGCCAGCAGCACTTTCACGGGTAGGGAGCTGTTTTTT. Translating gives CASSTFTGRELFF.

For the CDR3, the DNA is TGTGCCACACGATGGGAGAGCGGGGGGAGAGATACGCAGTATTTT. This sequence encodes CATRWESGGRDTQYF. V and J are TRBV6-5 and TRBJ2-3, with 9 bases aligning to TRBD2. CDR1 MNHEY and CDR2 SVGAGI come from the germline V gene. The CDR3 loop spans 15 amino acids. The J segment lost 5 bases and the V segment lost 10 bases, leaving 13 bases of the junction unmatched.